The source of this T cell receptor (beta chain) is a study of T cells after yellow fever vaccination. As for the study in general: Libraries from low-cell-number fractions were prepared with the SMART-Seq v4 Ultra Low Input RNA kit.

Germline V gene lookup returns CDR1 SNHLY and CDR2 FYNNEI. V was cut by 7 bases and J by 4 bases, with 17 bases left in between. The CDR3 contains 14 residues. Findings and caveats of the study: The secondary response was weaker but peaked faster, day 5 versus 15. Abundant bulk-population clonotypes could contaminate the FACS-sorted repertoires.

In its sample, this clonotype ranks as medium-sized. Its antigen is unidentified. TCR cDNA was made by 5'RACE template switching, adding a universal primer site and UMIs. Using its own MiXCR run on the 5' RACE reads, TCRdb lists one record per CDR3 protein. The table has about 160,000 distinct CDR3 sequences, 6% to 7.5% seen once; the top ten hold approximately 2.5%. This chain joins TRBV2 and TRBJ2-7; a weak D match, TRBD1 (7 bases). This clonotype was sampled from a man younger than 35 who received the YFV17D yellow fever vaccine. Specimen: CD4+ T cells sorted from PBMCs, collected 5 to 6 days after the first yellow fever vaccination. The CDR3 DNA reads TGTGCCAGCACTCAGGGGGGACACCTATACGAGCAGTACTTC. Protein sequence: CASTQGGHLYEQYF.